This TCR beta chain was observed in a study of cytomegalovirus exposure and HLA in healthy donors (dated by TCRdb to the late 2010s). General notes on the study: An earlier analysis of approximately 640 of the donors reported approximately 300 Gb of sequence data and 117 million unique TCR beta sequences from 150 million to 200 million T cells. In a later analysis, previously published TCR beta repertoires from 666 donors were re-analyzed and high-resolution HLA genotyping was added so that TCR occurrence patterns could be studied. Four to six DR-DQ haplotypes were handled as single units for association and clustering, since linkage in the cohort was strong. Donor age, sex, ethnicity and CMV serostatus were collected together with the repertoire data. Besides the first cohort of approximately 670 subjects, a separate validation cohort made up of 90 to 150 different subjects was used. A later genetic analysis took genome-wide SNP genotypes for about 55% of the 666 donors and used that subset as a discovery cohort. The study aimed to test whether cataloging public T cell receptors could reveal signatures of past pathogen exposure. The study used immunosequencing to profile the T cell repertoires of about 670 subjects and linked those repertoires to cytomegalovirus serostatus. Of the 300 to 500 genotyped donors, 81% were placed in the genetic ancestry cluster associated with self-reported Caucasian donors. Every discovery cohort repertoire had been produced on one sequencing platform. Rather than drawing on any new phenotypic data, the later analysis identified candidate immune exposures from TCR beta sequences and the way those sequences occurred across donors. An early release covering roughly 580 HLA-typed donors comprised approximately 300 gigabases of sequencing data and around 86 million unique TCR sequences. High-throughput TCR immunosequencing, statistical association of individual TCRs with disease status, and machine learning were combined to predict cytomegalovirus infection status. Both class I and class II loci were covered by HLA typing, at four-digit resolution. In an earlier analysis of roughly 580 of the donors, high-throughput TCR beta sequencing was used to judge whether each TCR beta V gene segment behaved as functional or pseudogenic. The number of donors typed differed by locus, with 629-630 for A, B, C, DRB1 and DQB1, around 500 for DQA1, 600 to 610 for DPA1, and roughly 450 for DPB1. Across around 400 genotyped donors of the cohort, an average of approximately 240,000 unique TCR beta nucleotide sequences per donor were sequenced, and roughly 18% of those sequences were non-productive.

Library preparation used the immunoSEQ multiplex PCR assay. For the multiplex PCR, a mixture combining 60 forward primers for TCR Vbeta segments and 13 reverse primers for TCR Jbeta segments was used. The CDR3 region of rearranged TCR beta genes was amplified from genomic DNA with a multiplex PCR assay. Amplified TCR beta libraries were sequenced as 87-base-pair reads on the Illumina HiSeq System. Concerning the study's data processing: A later analysis counted approximately 84 million unique TCR beta chains across the 666 repertoires, and some 11 million of these chains were shared by at least two donors. Raw reads were error-corrected and collapsed into unique sequences by a nearest-neighbor algorithm in which closely related sequences were merged to remove PCR and sequencing errors. CDR3 sequences were aligned to IMGT reference sequences to assign V, D and J gene segments. For a sequence to be retained, at least a six-nucleotide match to both a V gene segment and a J gene segment was required. Rearrangements were classified as productive when the CDR3 lacked stop codons and remained in frame with V and J, and all other rearrangements were classified as non-productive. Following IMGT convention, CDR3 was defined as the stretch from the second conserved V-encoded cysteine to the conserved J-encoded phenylalanine. The earlier analysis of about 590 of the donors excluded sequences that lacked an unambiguous match to a single V gene segment. An earlier analysis of fewer than 650 of the donors classified V segments as functional when productive rearrangements were above 56.7% and as segregating when the standard deviation between donors was above 5%. A statistical classification framework was built to diagnose cytomegalovirus status from the catalog of TCR beta chain sequences. A later analysis assigned V and J genes by comparing TCR nucleotide sequences with IMGT/GENE-DB human TR gene sequences. The TCRdist pipeline was used in a later analysis to assign CDR3 sequences and most-parsimonious VDJ recombination scenarios. A later analysis defined each TCR beta chain by its CDR3 amino acid sequence plus V-gene family, and excluded reads lacking a unique V-gene family. As a way to deal with suspected cross-contamination and a sequencing artifact, a later analysis dropped hundreds of nucleotide sequences that were highly shared and had low generation probability. For each public chain, a later analysis derived a clonal expansion index from normalized ranks of inferred template counts within each repertoire. A later analysis computed generation probabilities with a VDJ recombination model fitted to out-of-frame rearrangements, and checked the results against IGoR. In a later analysis, hypergeometric tests were used to score TCR-TCR, TCR-HLA and TCR-CMV co-occurrence, with a repertoire-size bias correction applied to TCR pairs. False discovery rates were estimated in a later analysis by permuting HLA or CMV assignments 20 times. A later analysis grouped co-occurring TCRs with DBSCAN, adding TCRdist sequence similarity when clustering within HLA-allele-positive subsets. For co-occurrence clustering, repertoires with fewer than 30,000 or more than 120,000 public chains were excluded, along with about five repertoires with anomalous nucleotide sharing. The immuneACCESS repertoire file appears here via TCRdb, limited to in-frame rearrangements. These files lack a portion of the clones; in checked studies, under half of the deficit traces to unresolved V genes, and the cause of the others is not known. V and J calls plus clone size are reproduced from that table; the DNA served to infer D and trimming. The table for this sample lists approximately 120,000 clones; more than 15% of them were counted only once. Roughly 3% of the sample goes to the ten largest clones.

The cohort comprised 666 healthy bone marrow donors. All cohort members were sampled while nominally healthy, although unrecorded immune exposures were likely present. The donor was CMV seropositive and belonged to the group of 250 to 300 seropositive cohort members. Every donor gave a peripheral blood sample, and the peripheral blood mononuclear cells from that sample were used for TCR beta sequencing. Genomic DNA was extracted from the blood cell samples with the Qiagen DNeasy Blood Extraction Kit. The junction carries 15 bases between V and J, which are trimmed by 4 bases and 5 bases respectively. Reading the germline V gene gives CDR1 SGDLS and CDR2 YYNGEE. From the cysteine through the phenylalanine, the CDR3 covers 14 amino acids. The kept DNA is CDR3 alone, 42 bases in frame from the first base. Details on this clone: No antigen is known for it. No base-level quality is on record; no much larger clone is a single base apart.

The paper as a whole reports these results and caveats: Most TCR sequences were observed very rarely across donors, whereas some public TCRs were present in many individuals. Because the 87-base-pair reads could not distinguish some IMGT-functional V segments, including TRBV6-2 and TRBV6-3, those segments were excluded. Because counts were too low, fewer than 20 rarely observed V segments, including chromosome 9 orphons, were excluded from the earlier analysis of about 500 of the donors. A later analysis associated 17,000 or so TCR beta sequences with specific HLA alleles at a false discovery rate of 0.05. A later genetic analysis reported fewer N-insertions in productive TCRs among donors in an Asian-associated ancestry cluster than the roughly 620-donor mean. Strong co-occurrence of HLA alleles, especially DR and DQ, made assigning TCR associations to individual alleles difficult. Sequencing depth was assumed to be roughly uniform across donors in the presence/absence analyses, though that assumption may not hold. A further reported finding was that TCR beta sequences accurately predicted the HLA-A and HLA-B alleles for most subjects in the first cohort. In an earlier analysis of 450 to 750 of the donors, most TCR beta V segments appeared in productive rearrangements about 87% or about 30% of the time, broadly matching IMGT annotations. A later analysis reported that several top co-occurrence clusters appeared linked to parvovirus B19, influenza, CMV and Epstein-Barr virus. The study listed approximately 150 TCR beta chains as associated with cytomegalovirus. It was suggested by the authors that the approach could potentially be generalized to other disease states and immunological phenotypes. The only immune exposure information available for the cohort was CMV serostatus. In both the original and validation cohorts, the classifier was reported to diagnose cytomegalovirus status with high specificity and sensitivity. This cohort had only TCR beta chains sequenced, and the lack of alpha or paired-chain data limited which features could be detected. Linkage disequilibrium might explain the correlated functional status among segregating V segments, but an unknown experimental factor could not be excluded. An association between a missense DCLRE1C variant and V-gene and J-gene trimming of TCR beta chains was found in a later genetic analysis and replicated in an independent cohort. Because some donors lacked HLA typing at each locus, the association tests relied only on the typed subset. In a later analysis, HLA-associated TCR beta chains showed more clonal expansion and lower generation probabilities than non-associated chains that were equally common. A cluster of highly shared sequence variants was judged likely to represent a technical artifact of the sequencing pipeline. In a later analysis, most CMV-associated TCR beta chains were found to appear HLA-restricted, with HLA associations seemingly driven largely by CMV exposure. Three of the identified cytomegalovirus-associated TCR beta chains were confirmed in vitro to be specific for cytomegalovirus antigens. A later analysis found that TCR association rates varied across HLA loci, with DRB1 alleles showing the most associated TCRs and HLA-C alleles the fewest.

Sequencing used PBMCs. This receptor was identified in a female donor in good health and CMV-seropositive. The chain is assembled from TRBV9 and TRBJ2-5; TRBD1 could be the D gene, as 5 bases match. The CDR3 reads CASSMGPRAETQYF. The nucleotides read TGTGCCAGCAGCATGGGGCCAAGGGCGGAGACCCAGTACTTC.